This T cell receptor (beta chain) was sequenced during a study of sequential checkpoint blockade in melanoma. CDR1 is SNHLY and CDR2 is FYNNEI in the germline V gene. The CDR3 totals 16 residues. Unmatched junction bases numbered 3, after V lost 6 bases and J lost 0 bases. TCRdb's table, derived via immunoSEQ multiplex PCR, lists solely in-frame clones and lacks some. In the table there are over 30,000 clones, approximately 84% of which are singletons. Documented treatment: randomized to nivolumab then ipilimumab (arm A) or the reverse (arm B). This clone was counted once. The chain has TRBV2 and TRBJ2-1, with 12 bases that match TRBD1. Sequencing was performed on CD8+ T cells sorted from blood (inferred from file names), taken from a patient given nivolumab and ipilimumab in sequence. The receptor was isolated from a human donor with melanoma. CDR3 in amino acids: CASSGTGGNSYNEQFF. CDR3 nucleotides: TGTGCCAGCAGCGGGACAGGGGGCAACTCCTACAATGAGCAGTTCTTC.